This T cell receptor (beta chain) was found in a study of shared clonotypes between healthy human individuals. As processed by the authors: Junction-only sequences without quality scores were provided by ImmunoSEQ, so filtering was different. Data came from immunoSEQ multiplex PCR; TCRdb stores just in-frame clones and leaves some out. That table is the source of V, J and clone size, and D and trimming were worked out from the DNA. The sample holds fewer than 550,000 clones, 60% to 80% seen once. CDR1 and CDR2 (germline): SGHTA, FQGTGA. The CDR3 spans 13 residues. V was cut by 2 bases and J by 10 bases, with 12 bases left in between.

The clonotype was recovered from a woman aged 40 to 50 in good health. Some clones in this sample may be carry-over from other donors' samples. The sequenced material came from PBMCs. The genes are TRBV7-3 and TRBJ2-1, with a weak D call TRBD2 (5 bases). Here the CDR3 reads CASSLEGRREQFF. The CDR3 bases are TGTGCCAGCAGCTTAGAGGGTAGAAGGGAGCAGTTCTTC.